Following are 9 T cell receptor beta chains from one sample sequenced in a study of blood T cell repertoires in COVID-19. Profiled with immunoSEQ multiplex PCR; TCRdb holds only in-frame clones, not every one. The data show about 89,000 clones, with less than 80% seen just once and approximately 15% held by the top ten. The specimen was peripheral blood. These receptors all come from a woman of 80 years or more with acute or convalescent COVID-19.

V is TRBV2 and J is TRBJ1-6; possible D gene TRBD1, 5 bases. V was cut by 7 bases and J by 6 bases, with 13 bases left in between. Germline V lookup: CDR1 SNHLY, CDR2 FYNNEI. The CDR3 has 14 amino acids. The CDR3 region is CASNIDRGNSPLHF. DNA of the CDR3: TGTGCCAGCAATATAGATAGGGGTAATTCACCCCTCCACTTT.

This chain connects TRBV5-1 to TRBJ2-2; 12 bases map to TRBD2. The CDR3 length is 17 residues. From germline, CDR1 is SGHRS and CDR2 YFSETQ. V lost 5 bases and J lost 4; bases outside the gene matches: 9. The DNA of the CDR3 is TGCGCCAGCAGTCGACTAGCGGGGGCCTTCCGCACCGGGGAGCTGTTTTTT. This codes for CASSRLAGAFRTGELFF.

This clone has only a few counts. The chain carries TRBV6-2 or TRBV6-3 and TRBJ1-3, with 7 bases matching TRBD1. Germline V CDR1 and CDR2: MNHEY, SVGEGT. The CDR3 runs 14 residues. The ends lost 4 bases at V and 2 bases at J; junction bases unmatched: 2. Written as DNA, the CDR3 is TGTGCCAGCAGTTCGGGACAGCCTGGAAACACCATATATTTT. This gives the protein CASSSGQPGNTIYF.

The rearrangement uses TRBV12-3 or TRBV12-4 and TRBJ1-1; D is unresolved. The CDR3 sequence is 13 residues long. V lost 3 bases and J lost 4, with 9 bases in between. The DNA for the CDR3 is TGTGCCAGCAGTTTTCCCACGGGCACTGAAGCTTTCTTT. It translates to CASSFPTGTEAFF.

This clone was seen a handful of times. The rearrangement uses TRBV7-8 and TRBJ1-4; possible D gene TRBD1, 5 bases. V lost 6 bases and J lost 4, with 9 bases in between. CDR1 SGHVS and CDR2 FQNEAQ come from the germline V gene. The CDR3 runs 13 residues. DNA of the CDR3: TGTGCCAGCAGAGCGGGGCTTAATGAAAAACTGTTTTTT. This encodes CASRAGLNEKLFF.

This rearrangement joins TRBV20-1 to TRBJ1-2, with D perhaps matching TRBD1 (5 bases). The CDR3 totals 11 residues. V lost 6 bases and J lost 8, with 13 bases in between. Per the germline V gene, CDR1 is DFQATT and CDR2 is SNEGSKA (reference sequence). Here the CDR3 DNA reads TGCAGTGCCTCAGGGTGGGGAGGCTACACCTTC. As protein: CSASGWGGYTF.

Only a few counts were recorded for this clone. This chain connects TRBV9 to TRBJ1-1; 7 bases line up with TRBD1. The J segment lost 0 bases and the V segment lost 0 bases, leaving 2 bases of the junction unmatched. The CDR3 is 15 amino acids. Germline CDR1 is SGDLS and CDR2 is YYNGEE. CDR3 loop: CASSVGGQLNTEAFF. The DNA of the CDR3 is TGTGCCAGCAGCGTAGGGGGACAGTTGAACACTGAAGCTTTCTTT.

This clone was counted a few times. The rearrangement joins TRBV7-8 to TRBJ1-5; 7 nucleotides line up with TRBD1. This CDR3 has 15 residues. The trim removed 9 bases at V and 6 bases at J, leaving 14 bases unmatched. Germline loops: CDR1 SGHVS, CDR2 FQNEAQ. CDR3: CASTSRDRGVQPQHF. As DNA, the CDR3 is TGTGCCAGTACCTCCCGGGACAGAGGGGTTCAGCCCCAGCATTTT.

This clone was counted a few times. The rearrangement links TRBV6-2 or TRBV6-3 to TRBJ2-3; TRBD1 matches at 7 bases. The CDR3 totals 17 residues. V was clipped by 4 bases and J by 1 base; unmatched bases: 11. Germline V gives CDR1 MNHEY, CDR2 SVGEGT. The CDR3 loop reads CASSSPSDGQGTDTQYF. The CDR3, as DNA: TGTGCCAGCAGTTCTCCCTCAGATGGACAGGGCACAGATACGCAGTATTTT.